Each of the 22 T cell receptor beta chains below was sequenced from the same sample in a study of cytomegalovirus exposure and HLA in healthy donors. Vbeta (60) and Jbeta (13) primers were used in the PCR. Clones were read by immunoSEQ multiplex PCR, and TCRdb kept only the in-frame ones, dropping some. The repertoire has 150,000 to 200,000 clones, approximately 81% of them found once; the top ten carry less than 2.5%. Specimen: PBMCs. These TCRs come from a woman aged 45-60 years in good health and CMV-seronegative.

This clone turned up a few times. This chain joins TRBV10-3 and TRBJ2-1; D remains unclear. This CDR3 is built from 11 residues. V shed 4 bases and J shed 13 bases, with 11 bases lying between them. Germline CDR1 reads ENHRY; CDR2 reads SYGVKD. This CDR3 reads CAISGGLDQFF. CDR3 sequence (DNA): TGTGCCATCAGTGGAGGTCTAGATCAGTTCTTC.

This clone has only one observation. This rearrangement joins TRBV28 to TRBJ1-2; TRBD1 matches at 8 bases. Trimming cost V 5 bases and J 4 bases; bases outside gene matches: 6. This CDR3 spans 14 amino acids. Germline lookup yields CDR1 MDHEN and CDR2 SYDVKM. CDR3 DNA: TGTGCCAGCAGTCTCCCGGACAGGGTCTATGGCTACACCTTC. Protein: CASSLPDRVYGYTF.

The genes are TRBV28 and TRBJ2-1, with a possible D match to TRBD1 (6 bases). Trimming shortened V by 9 bases and J by 1 base, and 10 bases separated the two germline ends. CDR3 size: 13 residues. Looked up from germline, CDR1 is MDHEN and CDR2 is SYDVKM. CDR3 sequence (DNA): TGTGCCAGTCAGGGGCCATCCTACAATGAGCAGTTCTTC. This sequence encodes CASQGPSYNEQFF.

This chain links TRBV28 with TRBJ1-2, with 8 bases matching TRBD1. Germline CDR1 reads MDHEN; CDR2 reads SYDVKM. J lost 5 bases, V lost 6 bases, and 8 bases had no gene match. CDR3 length: 14 residues. CDR3 DNA sequence: TGTGCCAGCAGGTCTCCAGGGGGCGCGTATGGCTACACCTTC. This codes for CASRSPGGAYGYTF.

The CDR3 coding sequence is TGTGCCAGCAGGGCGGGAATGGGCGAGCAGTACTTC. Residues: CASRAGMGEQYF. This rearrangement joins TRBV7-2 to TRBJ2-7; D is perhaps TRBD2 (6 bases). Trimming removed 6 bases from V and 6 bases from J, with 12 bases in between. Germline assignment: CDR1 SGHTA and CDR2 FQGNSA. This CDR3 has 12 residues.

V is TRBV7-2 and J is TRBJ2-7; 9 bases are shared with TRBD2. The CDR3 totals 15 residues. J was trimmed by 6 bases and V by 1 base; bases with no gene match: 7. Germline V lookup: CDR1 SGHTA, CDR2 FQGNSA. The CDR3, as DNA: TGTGCCAGCAGCTTAGGGGGCCTAGCGGGACGCGAGCAGTACTTC. Amino acids: CASSLGGLAGREQYF.

The chain is built from TRBV7-6 and TRBJ2-5; D gene unclear. This CDR3 region has 16 residues. V was pared by 1 base and J by 2 bases, with 14 bases between. In germline, CDR1 is SGHVS, CDR2 FNYEAQ. The CDR3 sequence: CASSLVGQRPQETQYF. The CDR3 region has the DNA TGTGCCAGCAGCTTAGTGGGTCAGAGGCCGCAAGAGACCCAGTACTTC.

This rearrangement joins TRBV7-2 to TRBJ1-1, with D possibly TRBD1 on 5 matching bases. The germline CDR1 and CDR2 sequences are SGHTA and FQGNSA. There are 17 residues in the CDR3. V lost 2 bases, J lost 5 bases, and 21 bases lay in between. The CDR3 spells CASSLRAYGGRQTEAFF. The DNA for the CDR3 is TGTGCCAGCAGCTTAAGGGCGTACGGGGGGAGGCAGACTGAAGCTTTCTTT.

J is TRBJ2-7 and V is TRBV2; 15 bases are shared with TRBD2. Looked up from germline, CDR1 is SNHLY and CDR2 is FYNNEI. This CDR3 spans 17 amino acids. The junction had 11 bases not matched to a gene; V was cut back by 10 bases and J by 1 base. In DNA form, the CDR3 reads TGTGCCATCAAGGGCGGGACTAGCGGGGGGATTTCCTACGAGCAGTACTTC. As protein: CAIKGGTSGGISYEQYF.

The chain is built from TRBV28 and TRBJ2-3; D possibly corresponds to TRBD2 (5 bases). Germline V gene sequence: CDR1 MDHEN, CDR2 SYDVKM. The CDR3 runs to 12 residues. The V end lost 6 bases, the J end lost 10 bases, and 14 bases lay between the germline ends. In nucleotides, the CDR3 is TGTGCCAGCAGCTCCCCTCCAGCGGCGCAGTATTTT. It is translated as CASSSPPAAQYF.

The chain uses TRBV7-8 and TRBJ1-1; 7 bases are shared with TRBD1. The V gene's germline CDR1 is SGHVS and CDR2 FQNEAQ. The CDR3 is made up of 14 amino acids. Trimming cost V 1 base and J 3 bases; bases outside gene matches: 2. The CDR3 nucleotides are TGTGCCAGCAGCTTAGTCCAGGGGGACACTGAAGCTTTCTTT. Its protein product is CASSLVQGDTEAFF.

This clone has just a few counts. The chain recombines TRBV7-2 with TRBJ1-3; TRBD1 matches at 7 bases. The V and J ends lost 2 bases and 4 bases, in that order; junction bases with no gene match: 14. The CDR3 is made up of 18 amino acids. Germline V gene data show CDR1 as SGHTA and CDR2 as FQGNSA. The CDR3, as DNA: TGTGCCAGCAGCTTAATGGGGCCGGCGACAGGGCCAGGAAACACCATATATTTT. As protein: CASSLMGPATGPGNTIYF.

V is TRBV7-6 and J is TRBJ2-1; weak D call: TRBD1 (6 bases). This CDR3 has 15 amino acids. Per germline, CDR1 SGHVS and CDR2 FNYEAQ. The germline V and J ends were trimmed by 3 bases and 0 bases, with 9 bases remaining between them. As DNA, the CDR3 is TGTGCCAGCAGCTTCGACAGGAGCTCCTACAATGAGCAGTTCTTC. This codes for CASSFDRSSYNEQFF.

This chain links TRBV6-7 with TRBJ1-3, with D perhaps TRBD1 (5 bases). TRBV6-7 carries the ORF label, with uncertain function. The CDR3 consists of 16 residues. V was shortened by 2 bases and J by 4 bases, with 15 bases between the two germline ends. The CDR3 is CASSYEQGSTGNTIYF. For the CDR3, the DNA is TGTGCCAGCAGTTACGAGCAGGGTTCGACGGGAAACACCATATATTTT.

V is TRBV7-2 and J is TRBJ2-7; TRBD2 might be the D (6 bases). V was clipped by 5 bases and J by 1 base, with 18 bases between them. The germline V gene encodes CDR1 SGHTA and CDR2 FQGNSA. The CDR3 is 16 amino acids. The chain's CDR3 is CASSPRPGGGSYEQYF. The CDR3 nucleotides read TGTGCCAGCAGCCCTAGACCCGGAGGAGGGTCCTACGAGCAGTACTTC.

V and J are TRBV11-1 and TRBJ2-1, with TRBD1 matching 7 bases. Trimming took 3 bases from V and 0 from J; bases not matched to a gene: 5. The CDR3 is 16 amino acids. CDR1 and CDR2 from the germline V gene are SGHAT and FQDESV (reference sequence). The CDR3: CASSLGDSLSYNEQFF. The CDR3 nucleotides are TGTGCCAGCAGCTTGGGGGACAGTCTCTCCTACAATGAGCAGTTCTTC. The variable domain in full, completed from reference TRBV11-1 and TRBJ2-1, reads EAEVAQSPRYKITEKSQAVAFWCDPISGHATLYWYRQILGQGPELLVQFQDESVVDDSQLPKDRFSAERLKGVDSTLKIQPAELGDSAMYLCASSLGDSLSYNEQFFGPGTRLTVL.

The V and J genes are TRBV6-5 and TRBJ1-2; a weak D match, TRBD1 (6 bases). The V end lost 6 bases, the J end lost 3 bases, and 17 bases lay between the germline ends. From germline, CDR1 is MNHEY and CDR2 SVGAGI. The CDR3 runs to 15 residues. The CDR3 DNA reads as TGTGCCAGCAGCCTACACAGGGTACAGGACTATGGCTACACCTTC. Amino acid sequence: CASSLHRVQDYGYTF.

J is TRBJ1-5 and V is TRBV7-8, with no clear D. The CDR3 loop spans 14 amino acids. V lost 0 bases, J lost 6 bases, and 9 bases lay in between. CDR1 and CDR2 from the germline V gene are SGHVS and FQNEAQ. The CDR3 DNA reads as TGTGCCAGCAGCTTAGCCGACACGAGTCAGCCCCAGCATTTT. Residues: CASSLADTSQPQHF.

The rearrangement joins TRBV29-1 to TRBJ1-1, with 7 bases fitting TRBD1. CDR1 SQVTM and CDR2 ANQGSEA come from the germline V gene. J gave up 5 bases and V 7 bases, and 7 bases lay outside the gene matches. The CDR3 runs to 12 residues. Here the CDR3 reads CSADRDRTEAFF. CDR3 DNA sequence: TGCAGCGCCGACAGGGATCGGACTGAAGCTTTCTTT. Full variable domain (missing parts from reference TRBV29-1 and TRBJ1-1): SAVISQKPSRDICQRGTSLTIQCQVDSQVTMMFWYRQQPGQSLTLIATANQGSEATYESGFVIDKFPISRPNLTFSTLTVSNMSPEDSSIYLCSADRDRTEAFFGQGTRLTVV.

The gene calls are TRBV6-1 and TRBJ2-1; 8 nucleotides agree with TRBD1. The V segment lost 0 bases and the J segment 7 bases; nucleotides outside the gene matches: 5. CDR1 MNHNS and CDR2 SASEGT come from the germline V gene. This CDR3 spans 15 amino acids. CDR3 residues: CASSEAAGGLNEQFF. CDR3 bases: TGTGCCAGCAGTGAAGCGGCAGGGGGCTTGAATGAGCAGTTCTTC.

The V call is TRBV27, the J call TRBJ1-5; no clear D gene. Looked up from germline, CDR1 is MNHEY and CDR2 is SMNVEV (reference sequence). V lost 4 bases and J 2 bases, leaving 12 bases between the germline ends. The CDR3 loop spans 15 amino acids. CDR3 in DNA: TGTGCCAGCAGTTCCGCGGGTATCGGCAATCAGCCCCAGCATTTT. Its protein product is CASSSAGIGNQPQHF.

This clone was observed a few times. This chain uses TRBV6-5 with TRBJ2-3, with 9 bases that match TRBD1. Losses at the gene ends were 2 bases for V and 4 bases for J; bases not matched to a gene: 4. This CDR3 is built from 15 residues. Germline assignment: CDR1 MNHEY and CDR2 SVGAGI. CDR3 DNA: TGTGCCAGCAGTTACCGACAGGGGGGGTCAGATACGCAGTATTTT. It translates to CASSYRQGGSDTQYF.